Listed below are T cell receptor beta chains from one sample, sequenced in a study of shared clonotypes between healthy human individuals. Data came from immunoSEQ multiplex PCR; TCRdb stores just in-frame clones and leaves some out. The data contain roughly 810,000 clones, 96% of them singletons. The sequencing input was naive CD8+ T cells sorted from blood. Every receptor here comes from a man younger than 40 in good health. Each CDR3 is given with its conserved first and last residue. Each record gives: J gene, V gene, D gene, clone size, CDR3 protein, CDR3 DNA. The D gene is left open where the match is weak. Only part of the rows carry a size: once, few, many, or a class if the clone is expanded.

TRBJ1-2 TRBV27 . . CASSALGTHGYTF TGTGCCAGCAGCGCGTTGGGGACCCACGGCTACACCTTC
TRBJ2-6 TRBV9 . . CASSVGSSGANVLTF TGTGCCAGCAGCGTGGGTAGTTCTGGGGCCAACGTCCTGACTTTC
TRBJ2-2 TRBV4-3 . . CASSQDRSPRRPGELFF TGCGCCAGCAGCCAGGACCGCAGCCCGCGGCGTCCCGGGGAGCTGTTTTTT
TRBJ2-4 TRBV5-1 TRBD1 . CASSLGDREAKNIQYF TGCGCCAGCAGCTTGGGGGACAGGGAAGCCAAAAACATTCAGTACTTC
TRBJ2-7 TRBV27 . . CASSLSPVYEQYF TGTGCCAGCAGTTTATCGCCAGTGTACGAGCAGTACTTC
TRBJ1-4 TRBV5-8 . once CASSFGDEGYEKLFF TGTGCCAGCAGCTTTGGGGACGAGGGGTATGAAAAACTGTTTTTT
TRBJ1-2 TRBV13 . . CASSFARPSGLPPNYGYTF TGTGCCAGCAGCTTTGCCCGGCCTTCGGGCCTCCCTCCGAACTATGGCTACACCTTC
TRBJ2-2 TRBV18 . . CASSPQEGWGMAGELFF TGTGCCAGCTCACCACAAGAGGGCTGGGGAATGGCCGGGGAGCTGTTTTTT
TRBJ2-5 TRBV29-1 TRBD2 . CSVDGLAGDVMGETQYF TGCAGCGTTGATGGGCTAGCGGGAGACGTTATGGGGGAGACCCAGTACTTC
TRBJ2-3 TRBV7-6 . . CASSLPLNGVSDTQYF TGTGCCAGCAGCTTGCCCTTAAACGGGGTCTCAGATACGCAGTATTTT
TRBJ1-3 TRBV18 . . CASSRENTIYF TGTGCCAGCTCACGGGAGAACACCATATATTTT
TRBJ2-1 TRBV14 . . CASSQREAKLNNEQFF TGTGCCAGCAGCCAACGCGAGGCTAAATTAAACAATGAGCAGTTCTTC
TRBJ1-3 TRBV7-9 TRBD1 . CASSSDRKAGNTIYF TGTGCCAGCAGCTCGGACAGGAAGGCTGGAAACACCATATATTTT
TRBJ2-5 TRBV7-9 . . CASSLVPGQGKETQYF TGTGCCAGCAGCTTAGTCCCGGGCCAGGGTAAAGAGACCCAGTACTTC